This paragraph covers one T cell receptor (beta chain) sequence. This sample was taken from a study of T cell changes during pregnancy in multiple sclerosis. Sequenced by immunoSEQ multiplex PCR; TCRdb stores in-frame clones only, minus some. The sample carries about 30,000 clones, over 85% recorded once. The material was CD8+ T cells from peripheral blood mononuclear cells, obtained before pregnancy. This TCR derives from a female donor with multiple sclerosis, enrolled in a pregnancy study.

The CDR3 protein is CAISDGGGRDTIYF. CDR3 coding DNA: TGTGCCATCAGTGATGGAGGGGGCAGGGACACCATATATTTT. The V and J genes are TRBV10-3 and TRBJ1-3, with 7 nucleotides matching TRBD1. Germline V gene sequence: CDR1 ENHRY, CDR2 SYGVKD. Germline trimming cut 3 bases from V and 8 bases from J; bases unmatched to any gene: 7. The CDR3 has 14 amino acids.